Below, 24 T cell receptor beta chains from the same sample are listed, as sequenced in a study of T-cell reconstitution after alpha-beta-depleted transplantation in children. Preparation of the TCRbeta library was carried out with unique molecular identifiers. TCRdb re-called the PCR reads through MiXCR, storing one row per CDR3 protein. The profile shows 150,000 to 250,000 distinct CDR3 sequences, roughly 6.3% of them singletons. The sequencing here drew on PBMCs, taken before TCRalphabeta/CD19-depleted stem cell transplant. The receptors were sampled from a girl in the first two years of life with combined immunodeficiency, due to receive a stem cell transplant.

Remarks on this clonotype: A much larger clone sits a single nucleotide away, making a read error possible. The CDR3, as DNA: TGTGCCAGCAGCCTCCAACTTGGGACTGAATCTTTCTTT. As protein: CASSLQLGTESFF. The chain couples TRBV9 to TRBJ1-1; D is perhaps TRBD1 (5 bases). CDR1 and CDR2 (germline): SGDLS, YYNGEE. The CDR3 is 13 amino acids.

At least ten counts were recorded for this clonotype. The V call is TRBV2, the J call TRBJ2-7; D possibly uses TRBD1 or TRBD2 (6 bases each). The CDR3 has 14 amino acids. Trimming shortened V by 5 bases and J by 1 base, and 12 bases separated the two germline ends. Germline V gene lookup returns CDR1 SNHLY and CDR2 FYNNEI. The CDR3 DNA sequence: TGTGCCAGCAGTCCGAGGGGGGCGTCCTACGAGCAGTACTTC. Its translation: CASSPRGASYEQYF. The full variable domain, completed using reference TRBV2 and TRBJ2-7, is EPEVTQTPSHQVTQMGQEVILRCVPISNHLYFYWYRQILGQKVEFLVSFYNNEISEKSEIFDDQFSVERPDGSNFTLKIRSTKLEDSAMYFCASSPRGASYEQYFGPGTRLTVT.

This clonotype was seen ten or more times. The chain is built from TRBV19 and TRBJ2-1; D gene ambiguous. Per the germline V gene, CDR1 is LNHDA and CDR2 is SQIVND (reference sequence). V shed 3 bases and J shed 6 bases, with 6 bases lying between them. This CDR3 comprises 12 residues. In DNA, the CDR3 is TGTGCCAGTAGTATTTCAGCCAATGAGCAGTTCTTC. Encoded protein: CASSISANEQFF.

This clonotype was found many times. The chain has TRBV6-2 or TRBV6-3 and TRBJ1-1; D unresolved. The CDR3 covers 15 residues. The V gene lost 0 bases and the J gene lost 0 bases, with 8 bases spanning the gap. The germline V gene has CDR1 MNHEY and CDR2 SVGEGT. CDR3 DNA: TGTGCCAGCAGTTACTCGCGGACGGTGAACACTGAAGCTTTCTTT. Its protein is CASSYSRTVNTEAFF.

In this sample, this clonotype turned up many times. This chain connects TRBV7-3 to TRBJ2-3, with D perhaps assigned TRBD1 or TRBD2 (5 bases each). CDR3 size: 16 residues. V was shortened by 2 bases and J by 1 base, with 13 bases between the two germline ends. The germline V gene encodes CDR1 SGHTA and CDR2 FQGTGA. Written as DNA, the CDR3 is TGTGCCAGCAGCTTAGGACCACTAGGGGGCACAGATACGCAGTATTTT. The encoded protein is CASSLGPLGGTDTQYF.

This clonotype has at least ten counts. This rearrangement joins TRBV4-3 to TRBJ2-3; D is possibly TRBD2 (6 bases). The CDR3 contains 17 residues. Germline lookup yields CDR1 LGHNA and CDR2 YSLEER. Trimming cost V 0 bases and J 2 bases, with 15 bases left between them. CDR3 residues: CASSQDAGPHHTDTQYF. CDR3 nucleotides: TGCGCCAGCAGCCAAGATGCGGGACCCCACCACACAGATACGCAGTATTTT.

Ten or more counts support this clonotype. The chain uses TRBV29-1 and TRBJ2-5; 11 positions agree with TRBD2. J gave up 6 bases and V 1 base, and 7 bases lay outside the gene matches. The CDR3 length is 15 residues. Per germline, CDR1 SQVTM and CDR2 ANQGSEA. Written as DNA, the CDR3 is TGCAGCGTTGAAGGGCTAGCGGGAGGTTGGCAGACCCAGTACTTC. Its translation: CSVEGLAGGWQTQYF. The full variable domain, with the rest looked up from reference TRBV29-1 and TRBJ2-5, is SAVISQKPSRDICQRGTSLTIQCQVDSQVTMMFWYRQQPGQSLTLIATANQGSEATYESGFVIDKFPISRPNLTFSTLTVSNMSPEDSSIYLCSVEGLAGGWQTQYFGPGTRLLVL.

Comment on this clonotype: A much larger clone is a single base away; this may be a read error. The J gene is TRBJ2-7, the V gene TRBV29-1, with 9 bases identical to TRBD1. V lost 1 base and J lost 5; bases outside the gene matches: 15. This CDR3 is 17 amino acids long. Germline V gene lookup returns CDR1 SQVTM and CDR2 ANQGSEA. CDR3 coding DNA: TGCAGCGTTGAAGGGGGGGCTAATTTGGGACAGGGTGACGAGCAGTACTTC. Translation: CSVEGGANLGQGDEQYF.

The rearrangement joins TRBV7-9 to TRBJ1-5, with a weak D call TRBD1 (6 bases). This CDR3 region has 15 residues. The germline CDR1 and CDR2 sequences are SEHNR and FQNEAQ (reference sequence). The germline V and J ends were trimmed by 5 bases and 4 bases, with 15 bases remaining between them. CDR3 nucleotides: TGTGCCAGCAGCACATCAGGGGTGCGGAATCAGCCCCAGCATTTT. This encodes CASSTSGVRNQPQHF.

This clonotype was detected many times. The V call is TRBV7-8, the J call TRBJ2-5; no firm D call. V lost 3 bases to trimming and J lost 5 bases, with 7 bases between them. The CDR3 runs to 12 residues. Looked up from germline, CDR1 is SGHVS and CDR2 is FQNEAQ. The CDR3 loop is CASSFPGETQYF. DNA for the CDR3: TGTGCCAGCAGCTTCCCTGGGGAGACCCAGTACTTC.

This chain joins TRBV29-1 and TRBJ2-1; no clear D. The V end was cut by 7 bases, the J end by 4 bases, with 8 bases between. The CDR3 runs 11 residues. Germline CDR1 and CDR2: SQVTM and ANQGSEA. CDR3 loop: CSAMMYNEQFF. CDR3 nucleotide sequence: TGCAGCGCTATGATGTACAATGAGCAGTTCTTC.

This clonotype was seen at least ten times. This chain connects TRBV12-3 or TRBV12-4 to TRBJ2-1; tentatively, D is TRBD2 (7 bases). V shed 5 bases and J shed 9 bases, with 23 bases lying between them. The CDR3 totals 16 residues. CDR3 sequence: CASSPTGTIGPSEQFF. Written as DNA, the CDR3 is TGTGCCAGCAGTCCTACAGGGACTATCGGGCCCAGTGAGCAGTTCTTC.

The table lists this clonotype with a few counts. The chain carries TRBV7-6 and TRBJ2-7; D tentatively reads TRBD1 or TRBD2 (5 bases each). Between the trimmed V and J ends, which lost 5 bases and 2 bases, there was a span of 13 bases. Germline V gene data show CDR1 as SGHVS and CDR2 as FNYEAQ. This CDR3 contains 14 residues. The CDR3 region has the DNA TGTGCCAGCAGCGGCCCCGGGGCCGCCTACGAGCAGTACTTC. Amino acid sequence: CASSGPGAAYEQYF.

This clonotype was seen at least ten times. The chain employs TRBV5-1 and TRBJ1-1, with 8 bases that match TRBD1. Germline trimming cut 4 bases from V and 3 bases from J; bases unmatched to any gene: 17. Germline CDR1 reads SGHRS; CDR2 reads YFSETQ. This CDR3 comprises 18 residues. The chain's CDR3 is CASSPVAGGRVYDTEAFF. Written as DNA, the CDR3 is TGCGCCAGCAGCCCGGTGGCAGGGGGCAGGGTTTATGACACTGAAGCTTTCTTT.

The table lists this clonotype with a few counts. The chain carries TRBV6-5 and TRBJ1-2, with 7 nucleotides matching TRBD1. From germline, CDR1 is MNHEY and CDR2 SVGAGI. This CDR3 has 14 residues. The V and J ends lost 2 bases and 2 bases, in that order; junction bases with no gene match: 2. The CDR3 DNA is TGTGCCAGCAGTTACAGGGGGCAGAACTATGGCTACACCTTC. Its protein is CASSYRGQNYGYTF.

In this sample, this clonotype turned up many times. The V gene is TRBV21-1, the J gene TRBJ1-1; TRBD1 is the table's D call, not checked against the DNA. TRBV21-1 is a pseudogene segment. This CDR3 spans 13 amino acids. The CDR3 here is CASSKDSGVEAFF. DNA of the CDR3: TGTGCCAGCAGCAAAGATTCGGGGGTTGAAGCTTTCTTT.

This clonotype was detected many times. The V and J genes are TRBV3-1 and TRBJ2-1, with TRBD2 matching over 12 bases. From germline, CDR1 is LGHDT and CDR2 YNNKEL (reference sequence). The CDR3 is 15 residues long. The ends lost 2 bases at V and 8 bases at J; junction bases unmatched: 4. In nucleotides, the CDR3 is TGTGCCAGCAGCCAATCTGGACTAGCGGGGTATGAGCAGTTCTTC. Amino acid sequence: CASSQSGLAGYEQFF.

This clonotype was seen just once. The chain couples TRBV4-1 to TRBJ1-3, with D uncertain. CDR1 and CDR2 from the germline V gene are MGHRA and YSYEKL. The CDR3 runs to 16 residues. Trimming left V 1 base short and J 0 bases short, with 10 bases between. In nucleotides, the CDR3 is TGCGCCAGCAGCCAAGGGTCGACGGGCTCTGGAAACACCATATATTTT. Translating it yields CASSQGSTGSGNTIYF.

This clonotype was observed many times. CDR3 in amino acids: CASARLAGDIEDTDTQYF. The CDR3 DNA reads as TGTGCCAGCGCCCGACTAGCGGGGGACATTGAGGACACAGATACGCAGTATTTT. J is TRBJ2-3 and V is TRBV4-2; 12 bases align to TRBD2. V dropped 8 bases and J dropped 2; count of bases not matched to a gene: 14. The CDR3 spans 18 residues. The germline gives CDR1 LGHNA, CDR2 YNFKEQ.

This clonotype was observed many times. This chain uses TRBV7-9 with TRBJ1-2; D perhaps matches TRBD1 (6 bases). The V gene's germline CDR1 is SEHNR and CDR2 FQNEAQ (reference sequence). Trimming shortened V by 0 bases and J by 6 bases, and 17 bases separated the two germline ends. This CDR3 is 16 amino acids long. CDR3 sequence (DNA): TGTGCCAGCAGCTTAGCTGGGGCAGGGGAAGTGAATGGCTACACCTTC. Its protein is CASSLAGAGEVNGYTF. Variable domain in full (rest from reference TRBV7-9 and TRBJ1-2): DTGVSQNPRHKITKRGQNVTFRCDPISEHNRLYWYRQTLGQGPEFLTYFQNEAQLEKSRLLSDRFSAERPKGSFSTLEIQRTEQGDSAMYLCASSLAGAGEVNGYTFGSGTRLTVV.

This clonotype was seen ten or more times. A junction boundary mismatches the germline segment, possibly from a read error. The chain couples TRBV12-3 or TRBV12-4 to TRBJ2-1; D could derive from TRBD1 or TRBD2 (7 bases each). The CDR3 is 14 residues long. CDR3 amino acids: CASIGGRGREIGLF. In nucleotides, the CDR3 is TGTGCCAGCATCGGGGGGAGGGGGCGGGAAATTGGTCTCTTC.

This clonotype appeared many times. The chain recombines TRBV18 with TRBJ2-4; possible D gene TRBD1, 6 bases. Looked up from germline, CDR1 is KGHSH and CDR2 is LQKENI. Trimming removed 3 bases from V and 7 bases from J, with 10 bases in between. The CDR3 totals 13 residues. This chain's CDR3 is CASSPQGNNIQYF. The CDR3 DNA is TGTGCCAGCTCACCCCAGGGGAACAACATTCAGTACTTC.

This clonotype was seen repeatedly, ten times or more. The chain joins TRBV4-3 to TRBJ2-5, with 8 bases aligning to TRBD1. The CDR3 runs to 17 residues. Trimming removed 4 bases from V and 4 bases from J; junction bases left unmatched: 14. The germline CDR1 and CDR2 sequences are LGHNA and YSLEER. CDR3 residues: CASSRVAMAGGVETQYF. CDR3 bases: TGCGCCAGCAGCCGCGTTGCTATGGCAGGGGGCGTAGAGACCCAGTACTTC.

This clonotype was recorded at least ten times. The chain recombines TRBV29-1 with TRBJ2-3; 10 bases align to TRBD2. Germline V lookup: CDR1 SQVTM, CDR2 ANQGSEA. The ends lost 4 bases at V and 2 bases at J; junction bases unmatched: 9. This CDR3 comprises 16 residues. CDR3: CSVGSRTSGYTDTQYF. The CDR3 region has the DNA TGCAGCGTTGGTTCCCGGACTAGCGGTTACACAGATACGCAGTATTTT.